This TCR beta chain was recovered during a study of tumor-infiltrating lymphocytes in primary liver carcinoma (dated 2017 in TCRdb). Context from the whole study: Between late 2015 and early 2016, several patients in China with histopathologically diagnosed primary liver carcinoma had their tumors surgically resected. TCRbeta repertoire sequencing covered about 35 specimens from 5 patients: around 25 tumor regions, 5 adjacent noncancerous liver tissues and 5 peripheral blood samples. Hepatocellular carcinoma (four) or combined HCC and intrahepatic cholangiocarcinoma (one) was present in the five patients, who were three men and two women aged 30 to 69 years. Technical replicate repertoires showed high reproducibility, with mean shared-clone rates about 0.88 and correlation coefficients above 0.95. The five patients had tumors of stage T1-T3 N0M0, with maximum diameters ranging from 4.2 to 10 cm. The study combined TCRbeta repertoire sequencing, expression microarrays and whole-exome sequencing across five regions of each liver tumor, with adjacent normal tissue and blood. Each sample produced about 3.5 to 7.13 million productive TCRbeta reads, and read depth showed no significant difference between tissue types. Overall study outcomes, separate from this receptor: Repertoire overlap was found to be higher between tumor regions (mean roughly 35%) than between tumor-adjacent (17%) or tumor-blood (around 14%) pairs, consistent with antigen-driven expansion. The top 250 clones made up a significantly larger repertoire fraction in tumors than in blood (p = 0.039). Because sequencing covered only the TCR beta chain and unpaired alpha chains were not captured, true repertoire diversity is likely underestimated. Comparison of CD4+ and CD8+ T cell repertoires was precluded by the use of bulk unsorted samples. The study included only five patients, and the authors note findings should be validated in a larger study.

In the germline V gene, CDR1 corresponds to SGHNT and CDR2 to YENEEA. The CDR3 has 14 residues if both end residues are counted. Only the CDR3 DNA stays, 42 bases, in frame from base 1. Using a constant-region primer and ProtoScript II reverse transcriptase, TCRbeta-specific cDNA was reverse-transcribed from approximately 500 ng total RNA. The TCRbeta libraries were prepared through three rounds of nested multiplex PCR following a slightly modified ARM-PCR procedure. Each of the first two PCR rounds ran for approximately 10 cycles and used multiplex TRBV1-TRBV30 forward primers together with a Cbeta reverse primer. Sample barcodes and Illumina adapters were added in a final 25-cycle PCR with Deep VentR polymerase. Before sequencing, amplicons of 200-500 bp were purified from gel using a QIAquick gel extraction kit. An Illumina HiSeq 2500 was used to sequence the TCRbeta amplicons, generating 250-bp paired-end reads. As for the original processing: Quality trimming of reads was performed with Trimmomatic v0.33, and paired reads were merged with FLASH v1.2.11 so that full CDR3 sequences could be recovered. MiGEC v1.2.1b assigned V, D and J germline segments to the rearranged TCRbeta sequences. Clonotype statistics, along with Shannon-Wiener diversity indices, were calculated using VDJtools v1.0.0. Except for diversity analysis, only each sample's 250 most abundant clonotypes were used in subsequent analyses to reduce sampling bias. TCRdb trimmed the raw reads at Q25, called clones with MiXCR and kept productive beta chains. Rows matching on CDR3 protein sequence are summarized as one entry with the most common DNA and genes. What appears here as the V and J calls and clone size reflects TCRdb's work, not the paper's. Counted in this sample were approximately 320,000 distinct CDR3 sequences; around three fifths of them appeared once. The top ten hold about 17% of the sample.

Blood RNA was extracted from unsorted whole blood using TRIzol reagent, and germline DNA was obtained with the DNeasy Blood & Tissue kit. Chronic HBV infection was present in the patients, and the patients were treatment-naive at sampling. Before surgery, 4 to 5 milliliters of peripheral blood were collected into K2EDTA tubes. Note on this clonotype: No cognate antigen has been identified for it. The missing conserved phenylalanine or tryptophan at the end of this CDR3 makes a read error likely.

Here the chain combines TRBV11-3 and TRBJ1-6; TRBD1 is perhaps the D gene, given 5 matching bases. The sequenced material came from peripheral blood. The TCR originated in a young woman with primary liver carcinoma and hepatitis B virus infection. The bases are TGTGCCAGCAGCCGCAGGGTTCGGAATTCATCCCTCCACATT. Translated, it reads CASSRRVRNSSLHI.